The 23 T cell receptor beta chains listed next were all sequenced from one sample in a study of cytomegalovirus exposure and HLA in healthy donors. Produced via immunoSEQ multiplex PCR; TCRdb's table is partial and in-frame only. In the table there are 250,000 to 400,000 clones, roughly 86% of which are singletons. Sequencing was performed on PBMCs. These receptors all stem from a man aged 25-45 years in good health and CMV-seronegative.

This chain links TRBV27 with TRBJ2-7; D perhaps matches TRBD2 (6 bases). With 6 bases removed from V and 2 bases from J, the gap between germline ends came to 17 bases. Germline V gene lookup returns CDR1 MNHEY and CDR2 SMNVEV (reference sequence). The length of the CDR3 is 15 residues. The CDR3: CASRRYRGSPYEQYF. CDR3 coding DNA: TGTGCCAGCAGACGCTACCGGGGGAGCCCCTACGAGCAGTACTTC.

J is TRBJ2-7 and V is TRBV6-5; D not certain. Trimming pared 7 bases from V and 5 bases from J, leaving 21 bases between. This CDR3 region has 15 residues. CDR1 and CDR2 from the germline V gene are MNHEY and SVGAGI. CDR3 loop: CASNTHVPIQDEQYF. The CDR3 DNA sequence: TGTGCCAGCAACACTCACGTCCCTATCCAGGACGAGCAGTACTTC.

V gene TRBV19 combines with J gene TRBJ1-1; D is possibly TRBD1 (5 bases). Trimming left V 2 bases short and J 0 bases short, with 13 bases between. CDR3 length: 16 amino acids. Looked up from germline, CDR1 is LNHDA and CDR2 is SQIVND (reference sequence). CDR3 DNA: TGTGCCAGTAGTATACAGGGCAGGCCCCTGAACACTGAAGCTTTCTTT. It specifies CASSIQGRPLNTEAFF.

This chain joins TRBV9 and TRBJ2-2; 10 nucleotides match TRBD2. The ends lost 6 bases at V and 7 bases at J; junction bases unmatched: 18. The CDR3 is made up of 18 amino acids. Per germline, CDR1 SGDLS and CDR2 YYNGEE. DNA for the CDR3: TGTGCCAGCACCTGGGGGGCTAGCGGGGGCCTTTTCGGCGGGGAGCTGTTTTTT. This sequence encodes CASTWGASGGLFGGELFF.

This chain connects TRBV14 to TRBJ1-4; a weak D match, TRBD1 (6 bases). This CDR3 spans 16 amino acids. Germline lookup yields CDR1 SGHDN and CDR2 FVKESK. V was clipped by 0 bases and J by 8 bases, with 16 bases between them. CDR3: CASSQDLTRGGEKLFF. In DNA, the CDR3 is TGTGCCAGCAGCCAAGATTTGACCAGGGGCGGGGAAAAACTGTTTTTT.

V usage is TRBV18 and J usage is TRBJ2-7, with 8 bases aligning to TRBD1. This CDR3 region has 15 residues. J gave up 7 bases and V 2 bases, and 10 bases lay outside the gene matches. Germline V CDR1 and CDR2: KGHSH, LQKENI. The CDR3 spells CASSPATGEVFEQYF. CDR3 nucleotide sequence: TGTGCCAGCTCACCAGCGACAGGGGAGGTTTTTGAGCAGTACTTC. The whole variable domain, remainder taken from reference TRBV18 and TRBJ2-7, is NAGVMQNPRHLVRRRGQEARLRCSPMKGHSHVYWYRQLPEEGLKFMVYLQKENIIDESGMPKERFSAEFPKEGPSILRIQQVVRGDSAAYFCASSPATGEVFEQYFGPGTRLTVT.

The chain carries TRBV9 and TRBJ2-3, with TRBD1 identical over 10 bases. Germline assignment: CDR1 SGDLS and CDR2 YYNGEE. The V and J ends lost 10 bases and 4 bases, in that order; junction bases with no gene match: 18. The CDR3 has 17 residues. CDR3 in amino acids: CAQFPLSRDRGADTQYF. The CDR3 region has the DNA TGTGCCCAGTTTCCCTTAAGCAGGGACAGGGGAGCAGATACGCAGTATTTT.

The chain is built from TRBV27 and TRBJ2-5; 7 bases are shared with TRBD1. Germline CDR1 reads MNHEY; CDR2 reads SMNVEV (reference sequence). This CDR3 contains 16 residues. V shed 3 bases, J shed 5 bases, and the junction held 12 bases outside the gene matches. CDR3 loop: CASSLLGAGGVETQYF. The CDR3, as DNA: TGTGCCAGCAGTTTGTTAGGGGCAGGGGGTGTGGAGACCCAGTACTTC.

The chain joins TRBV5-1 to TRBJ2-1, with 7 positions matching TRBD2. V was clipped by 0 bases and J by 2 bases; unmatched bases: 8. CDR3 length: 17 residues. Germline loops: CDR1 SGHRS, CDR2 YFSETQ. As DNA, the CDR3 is TGCGCCAGCAGCTTGGGTTTGGGAAGCGGGGCCTACAATGAGCAGTTCTTC. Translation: CASSLGLGSGAYNEQFF.

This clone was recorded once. CDR3 in DNA: TGTGCCAGCAAAGAGGACAGAAGCACAGATACGCAGTATTTT. Residues: CASKEDRSTDTQYF. V and J are TRBV6-4 and TRBJ2-3; D possibly corresponds to TRBD1 (6 bases). CDR1 is MRHNA and CDR2 is SNTAGT in the germline V gene. This CDR3 spans 14 amino acids. Trimming stripped 7 bases from V and 0 bases from J, with 11 bases between.

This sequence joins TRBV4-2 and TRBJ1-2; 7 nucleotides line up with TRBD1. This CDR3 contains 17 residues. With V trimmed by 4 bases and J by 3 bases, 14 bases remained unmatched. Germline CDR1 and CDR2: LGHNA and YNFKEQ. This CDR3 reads CASSPGNLTGAYYGYTF. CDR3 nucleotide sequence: TGTGCCAGCAGCCCCGGAAACCTTACAGGGGCCTACTATGGCTACACCTTC.

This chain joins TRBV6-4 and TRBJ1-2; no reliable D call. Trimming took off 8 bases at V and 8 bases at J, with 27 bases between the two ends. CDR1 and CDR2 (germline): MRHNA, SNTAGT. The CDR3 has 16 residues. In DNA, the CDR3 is TGTGCCAGCGATCGCTTTCCGGGAAAGGTTCCGCAGGGCTACACCTTC. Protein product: CASDRFPGKVPQGYTF.

The CDR3 protein is CAISGQGTGYEQYF. The CDR3, as DNA: TGTGCCATCAGTGGACAGGGAACAGGCTACGAGCAGTACTTC. The rearrangement joins TRBV10-3 to TRBJ2-7; TRBD1 agrees at 7 bases. This CDR3 is built from 14 residues. V was pared by 4 bases and J by 3 bases, with 6 bases of the junction left unmatched. Germline V gene sequence: CDR1 ENHRY, CDR2 SYGVKD.

In nucleotides, the CDR3 is TGTGCCACCAGCAGAGGAGCGAACACTGAAGCTTTCTTT. It is translated as CATSRGANTEAFF. The chain recombines TRBV15 with TRBJ1-1; D is ambiguous. The germline gives CDR1 LNHNV, CDR2 YYDKDF (reference sequence). V was shortened by 1 base and J by 1 base, with 4 bases between the two germline ends. The CDR3 length is 13 residues.

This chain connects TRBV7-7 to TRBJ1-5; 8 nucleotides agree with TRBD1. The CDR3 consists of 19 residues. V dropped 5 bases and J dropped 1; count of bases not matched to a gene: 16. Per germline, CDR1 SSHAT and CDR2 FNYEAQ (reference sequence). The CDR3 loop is CASSPEAQGAFLSNQPQHF. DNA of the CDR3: TGTGCCAGCAGCCCTGAGGCCCAGGGGGCTTTTTTGAGCAATCAGCCCCAGCATTTT.

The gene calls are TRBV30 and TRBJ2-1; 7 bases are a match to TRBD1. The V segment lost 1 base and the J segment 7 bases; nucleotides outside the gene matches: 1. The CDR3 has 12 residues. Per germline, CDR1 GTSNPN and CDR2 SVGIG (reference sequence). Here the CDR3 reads CAWSGQGNEQFF. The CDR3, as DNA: TGTGCCTGGAGTGGACAGGGAAATGAGCAGTTCTTC.

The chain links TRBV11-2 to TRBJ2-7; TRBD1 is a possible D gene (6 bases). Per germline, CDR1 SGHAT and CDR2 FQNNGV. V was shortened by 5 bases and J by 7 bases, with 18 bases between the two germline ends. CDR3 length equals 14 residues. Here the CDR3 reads CASSRILQGWEQYF. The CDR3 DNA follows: TGTGCCAGCAGCCGTATTCTACAGGGTTGGGAGCAGTACTTC.

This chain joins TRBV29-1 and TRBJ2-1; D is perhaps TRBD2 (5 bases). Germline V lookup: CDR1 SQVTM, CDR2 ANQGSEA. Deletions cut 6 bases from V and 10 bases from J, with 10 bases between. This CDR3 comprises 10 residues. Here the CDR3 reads CSVFSDEQFF. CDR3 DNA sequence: TGCAGCGTCTTTAGCGACGAGCAGTTCTTC.

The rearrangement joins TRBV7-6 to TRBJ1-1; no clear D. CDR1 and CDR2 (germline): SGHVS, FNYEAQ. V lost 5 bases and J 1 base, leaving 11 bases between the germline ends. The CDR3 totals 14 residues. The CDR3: CASSIGIGNTEAFF. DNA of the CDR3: TGTGCCAGCAGCATCGGTATTGGGAACACTGAAGCTTTCTTT.

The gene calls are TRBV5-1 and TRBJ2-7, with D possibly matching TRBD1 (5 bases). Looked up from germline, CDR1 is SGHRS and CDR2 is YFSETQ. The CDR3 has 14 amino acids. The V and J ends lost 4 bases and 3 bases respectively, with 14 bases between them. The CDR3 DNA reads TGCGCCAGCAGCCCAGGGCCTAGTGGCTACGAGCAGTACTTC. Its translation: CASSPGPSGYEQYF.

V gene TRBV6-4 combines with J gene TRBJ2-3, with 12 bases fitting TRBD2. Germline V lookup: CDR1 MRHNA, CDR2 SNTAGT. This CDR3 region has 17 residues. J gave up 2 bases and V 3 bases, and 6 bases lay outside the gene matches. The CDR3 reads CASSEQTSGGTTDTQYF. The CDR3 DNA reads TGTGCCAGCAGTGAACAAACTAGCGGGGGGACCACAGATACGCAGTATTTT.

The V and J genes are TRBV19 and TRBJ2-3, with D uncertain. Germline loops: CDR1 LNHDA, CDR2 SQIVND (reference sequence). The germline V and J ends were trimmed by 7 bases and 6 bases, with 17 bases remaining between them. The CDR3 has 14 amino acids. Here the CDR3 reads CASTPAGREDTQYF. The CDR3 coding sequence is TGTGCCAGTACCCCCGCAGGTCGAGAGGATACGCAGTATTTT.

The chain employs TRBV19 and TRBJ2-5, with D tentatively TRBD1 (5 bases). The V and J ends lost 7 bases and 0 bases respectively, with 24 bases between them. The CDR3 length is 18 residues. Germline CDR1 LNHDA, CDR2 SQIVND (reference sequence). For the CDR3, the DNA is TGTGCCAGTACCCCAAGGGAAGGGGTGGGGAAGTACCAAGAGACCCAGTACTTC. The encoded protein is CASTPREGVGKYQETQYF.